Shown below are 9 T cell receptor beta chains from a single sample sequenced in a study of blood T cell repertoires in COVID-19. Profiling relied on immunoSEQ multiplex PCR, and the TCRdb table lists in-frame clones only, not all of them. The data hold roughly 700,000 clones, with 85% to 90% observed a single time. Sequencing was done on a sample of peripheral blood. These receptor sequences come from a woman younger than 30 with acute or convalescent COVID-19.

The chain recombines TRBV2 with TRBJ1-5; 7 nucleotides agree with TRBD1. V shed 7 bases and J 2 bases; nucleotides not matched to a gene: 8. The CDR3 consists of 15 residues. Per the germline V gene, CDR1 is SNHLY and CDR2 is FYNNEI. The CDR3: CASKAGGLGNQPQHF. The CDR3 bases are TGTGCCAGCAAGGCAGGGGGTCTCGGCAATCAGCCCCAGCATTTT.

V gene TRBV5-4 combines with J gene TRBJ1-1; 9 bases match TRBD1. CDR1 is SGHNT and CDR2 is YYREEE in the germline V gene (reference sequence). This CDR3 contains 15 residues. V was pared by 5 bases and J by 5 bases, with 10 bases of the junction left unmatched. CDR3 coding DNA: TGTGCCAGCAGTATACCGGGACAGGGCCAAACTGAAGCTTTCTTT. Protein: CASSIPGQGQTEAFF.

The chain is built from TRBV10-2 and TRBJ1-2; weak D call: TRBD1 (5 bases). V was clipped by 4 bases and J by 5 bases, with 14 bases between them. The CDR3 consists of 14 residues. Germline CDR1 WSHSY, CDR2 SAAADI. Here the CDR3 reads CASSVGVFEYGYTF. DNA of the CDR3: TGCGCCAGCAGTGTAGGGGTATTTGAGTATGGCTACACCTTC.

The chain links TRBV7-2 to TRBJ1-2; the D gene is possibly TRBD1 (6 bases). V lost 6 bases, J lost 5 bases, and 16 bases lay in between. Germline V lookup: CDR1 SGHTA, CDR2 FQGNSA. The CDR3 has 14 residues. The CDR3 spells CASSPGTSLYGYTF. CDR3 nucleotide sequence: TGTGCCAGCAGTCCCGGGACAAGCCTGTATGGCTACACCTTC.

The rearrangement links TRBV19 to TRBJ1-2; tentatively, D is TRBD1 (6 bases). This CDR3 comprises 12 residues. Germline V gene data show CDR1 as LNHDA and CDR2 as SQIVND (reference sequence). Trimming shortened V by 6 bases and J by 6 bases, and 11 bases separated the two germline ends. The CDR3 loop is CASRQGGDGYTF. The DNA of the CDR3 is TGTGCCAGTAGACAGGGTGGAGATGGCTACACCTTC.

The chain combines TRBV5-1 with TRBJ1-2; the D gene is possibly TRBD1 (6 bases). Germline CDR1 and CDR2: SGHRS and YFSETQ. The CDR3 contains 15 residues. The germline V and J ends were trimmed by 4 bases and 4 bases, with 17 bases remaining between them. CDR3 amino acids: CASSDATGISYGYTF. The CDR3 DNA follows: TGCGCCAGCAGCGACGCTACAGGGATAAGCTATGGCTACACCTTC.

The chain uses TRBV9 and TRBJ1-2, with 7 nucleotides matching TRBD1. CDR3 size: 14 residues. V was clipped by 5 bases and J by 0 bases; unmatched bases: 4. Germline loops: CDR1 SGDLS, CDR2 YYNGEE. In DNA, the CDR3 is TGTGCCAGCAGTACCGGGACAGCTAACTATGGCTACACCTTC. It specifies CASSTGTANYGYTF.

J is TRBJ1-1 and V is TRBV11-2; TRBD1 aligns across 7 bases. Per the germline V gene, CDR1 is SGHAT and CDR2 is FQNNGV. The CDR3 loop spans 15 amino acids. V trimming: 4 bases; J trimming: 1 base; junction bases outside the gene matches: 6. This CDR3 is CASSSTGVSNTEAFF. CDR3 bases: TGTGCCAGCAGCTCAACAGGGGTCTCGAACACTGAAGCTTTCTTT.

The gene calls are TRBV5-5 and TRBJ1-5, with unresolved D. V was pared by 0 bases and J by 0 bases, with 10 bases between. The CDR3 runs to 16 residues. CDR1 and CDR2 from the germline V gene are SGHKS and YYEKEE (reference sequence). Here the CDR3 DNA reads TGTGCCAGCAGCTTGGGGCAGAGGTATAGCAATCAGCCCCAGCATTTT. This sequence encodes CASSLGQRYSNQPQHF.